This TCR beta chain emerged from a study of blood T cell repertoires in COVID-19. Study-wide context: Acute and convalescent COVID-19 specimens originated in the United States, Italy and Spain.

Those enrolled in Seattle joined during active infection and were followed longitudinally afterward. Looked up from germline, CDR1 is LGHDT and CDR2 is YNNKEL (reference sequence). The CDR3 is made up of 16 amino acids. V lost 4 bases to trimming and J lost 6 bases; unmatched junction nucleotides: 8. The method was immunoSEQ multiplex PCR; TCRdb's version includes in-frame clones alone and lacks a portion of them. The sample lists approximately 180,000 clones, about 84% occurring once. A few counts support this clone. The sample was peripheral blood. The chain is built from TRBV3-1 (or the pseudogene TRBV3-2) and TRBJ1-5, with TRBD1 matching over 11 bases. This receptor was obtained from a person between 65 and 79 years old with COVID-19, enrolled during active disease. The CDR3 reads CASSPKDRGLGQPQHF. Written as DNA, the CDR3 is TGTGCCAGCAGCCCAAAGGACAGGGGGCTCGGTCAGCCCCAGCATTTT.